This T cell receptor beta chain was obtained from a study of CXCR3-negative and CXCR3-positive naive CD8 T cells. Points from the study as a whole: Diversity proved comparably high across both naive subsets and much lower in memory CD8+ cells. Naive cells that were CXCR3-positive had more hydrophobic TRB CDR3s (compared with CXCR3-negative naive cells).

A word on this clonotype: Its specificity is not known.

Every CD8+ subset sample held 250,000 to 300,000 flow-sorted cells, done in triplicate. The naive CD8+ gate required CD45RO-CCR7+CD27+CD95- phenotype. It was by 5' RACE with UMI labels that the TRB cDNA libraries were prepared. TCRdb reworked the 5' RACE reads into one entry per CDR3 protein, no DNA. The sample yields approximately 100,000 distinct CDR3 sequences, of which the top ten take up 0.3% to 0.45%. The source material was naive CXCR3+ CD8+ T cells from blood. Indicated subset: CD45RO-CCR7+CD27+CD95- naive CD8+ T cells expressing CXCR3 (TNR3+). This receptor was taken from a human donor in good health. Some clones in this sample may be carry-over from other donors' samples.

The CDR3 spells CATSDHPDKGQFF. The chain recombines TRBV24-1 with TRBJ2-1; absent DNA, TCRdb's TRBD1 call cannot be checked. The CDR3 sequence is 13 residues long. Germline V lookup: CDR1 KGHDR, CDR2 SFDVKD.